This is a list of T cell receptor beta chains from one sample in a study of beta chain features in type 1 diabetes. The data were produced by immunoSEQ multiplex PCR, yet TCRdb's version contains in-frame clones alone and is incomplete. The repertoire holds about 160,000 clones, 10% seen once, with roughly 0.5% in the top ten. Sequencing was carried out using central memory CD4+ T cells from blood. These receptors were taken from a man younger than 45 with type 1 diabetes. The CDR3 runs from the conserved cysteine through the conserved F or W. The D gene is left open where the match is weak. Size is stated for part of the rows, as once, few or many counts, or as a class when the clone is expanded.

D,V,J,size,CDR3,DNA
TRBD2,TRBV2,TRBJ2-1,-,CASRLAGNNEQFF,TGTGCCAGCAGGCTAGCGGGCAACAATGAGCAGTTCTTC
-,TRBV18,TRBJ2-7,few,CASSPLRGNEQYF,TGTGCCAGCTCACCACTGAGGGGGAACGAGCAGTACTTC
TRBD2,TRBV5-1,TRBJ2-2,-,CASSLAGSNTGELFF,TGCGCCAGCAGCTTAGCGGGGTCGAACACCGGGGAGCTGTTTTTT
-,TRBV4-2,TRBJ2-2,-,CASSQGQTNTGELFF,TGTGCCAGCAGCCAAGGACAAACCAACACCGGGGAGCTGTTTTTT
-,TRBV10-3,TRBJ2-3,few,CATTREIGGDTQYF,TGTGCCACCACACGGGAGATCGGGGGAGATACGCAGTATTTT
TRBD2,TRBV28,TRBJ2-3,-,CASRGVVGGPGPDTQYF,TGTGCCAGTCGGGGAGTGGTGGGAGGGCCAGGCCCAGATACGCAGTATTTT
-,TRBV4-3,TRBJ1-5,-,CASSQDLTPPQHF,TGCGCCAGCAGCCAAGATCTGACTCCGCCCCAGCATTTT
-,TRBV5-6,TRBJ2-7,once,CASSLDRSDEQYF,TGTGCCAGCAGCCTAGACAGGAGCGACGAGCAGTACTTC
-,TRBV6-5,TRBJ1-5,few,CASSYYGGNNQPQHF,TGTGCCAGCAGTTACTACGGGGGGAACAATCAGCCCCAGCATTTT
TRBD2,TRBV6-6,TRBJ2-1,-,CASSPGGLGEFF,TGTGCCAGCAGCCCCGGGGGACTAGGGGAGTTCTTC
TRBD2,TRBV9,TRBJ2-2,few,CASSVAAGLNTGELFF,TGTGCCAGCAGCGTAGCAGCGGGGCTGAACACCGGGGAGCTGTTTTTT
TRBD2,TRBV29-1,TRBJ2-5,-,CSVAGGPRTSFQETQYF,TGCAGCGTAGCGGGAGGACCCCGGACGAGCTTTCAAGAGACCCAGTACTTC
-,TRBV5-4,TRBJ2-1,-,CASSSRVGDEQFF,TGTGCCAGCAGCAGCAGGGTCGGCGATGAGCAGTTCTTC
-,TRBV7-2,TRBJ2-1,-,CASSFSVSYNEQFF,TGTGCCAGCAGCTTTAGCGTGTCCTACAATGAGCAGTTCTTC
-,TRBV14,TRBJ1-2,few,CASSLLGRSDYGYTF,TGTGCCAGCAGCCTTTTGGGCAGGTCGGACTATGGCTACACCTTC
-,TRBV15,TRBJ2-3,-,CATSRDRNAQYF,TGTGCCACCAGCAGAGACAGGAATGCGCAGTATTTT
TRBD2,TRBV5-1,TRBJ2-7,few,CASSSLPGLGLTYEQYF,TGCGCCAGCAGCTCCTTACCGGGACTAGGTCTCACCTACGAGCAGTACTTC
-,TRBV15,TRBJ2-5,-,CATSPTLETQYF,TGTGCCACCAGCCCTACCCTTGAGACCCAGTACTTC
TRBD1,TRBV20-1,TRBJ1-1,once,CSAVRTGEAFF,TGCAGTGCGGTTCGGACAGGGGAAGCTTTCTTT
-,TRBV10-3,TRBJ2-3,-,CAISAGDSRGSDTQYF,TGTGCCATCAGTGCCGGGGACTCCAGAGGGAGTGATACGCAGTATTTT
TRBD2,TRBV7-9,TRBJ2-1,-,CASLISGGNEQFF,TGTGCCAGCTTGATCTCGGGGGGCAATGAGCAGTTCTTC
-,TRBV27,TRBJ2-3,few,CASSRQDNTDTQYF,TGTGCCAGCAGTAGACAGGACAATACAGATACGCAGTATTTT
-,TRBV6-5,TRBJ2-2,-,CASRRQGELFF,TGTGCCAGCAGAAGACAGGGGGAGCTGTTTTTT
TRBD2,TRBV7-9,TRBJ2-3,few,CASSFTGLAGPDTQYF,TGTGCCAGCAGCTTTACCGGACTAGCGGGACCAGATACGCAGTATTTT
TRBD2,TRBV9,TRBJ2-1,-,CASSDAGGAGVFNEQFF,TGTGCCAGCAGCGACGCGGGAGGAGCGGGAGTCTTCAATGAGCAGTTCTTC
-,TRBV5-1,TRBJ2-5,few,CASSLGRETQYF,TGCGCCAGCAGCCTGGGGAGGGAGACCCAGTACTTC
-,TRBV7-2,TRBJ2-5,few,CASSPMETQYF,TGTGCCAGCAGTCCTATGGAGACCCAGTACTTC
-,TRBV9,TRBJ2-5,-,CASSVAEGRGLETQYF,TGTGCCAGCAGCGTAGCTGAGGGTCGTGGATTAGAGACCCAGTACTTC
TRBD2,TRBV5-1,TRBJ2-1,-,CASSLSAASGLYNEQFF,TGCGCCAGCAGCTTGTCGGCGGCTAGCGGGTTATACAATGAGCAGTTCTTC
TRBD1,TRBV5-6,TRBJ2-7,few,CASSSVGQGQYEQYF,TGTGCCAGCAGCTCAGTTGGACAGGGTCAGTACGAGCAGTACTTC
TRBD2,TRBV11-2,TRBJ2-5,-,CASSLGGRARETQYF,TGTGCCAGCAGCTTAGGAGGGAGGGCCCGAGAGACCCAGTACTTC
-,TRBV7-9,TRBJ2-7,-,CASSRFSGSSYEQYF,TGTGCCAGCAGCCGGTTTAGTGGGAGCTCCTACGAGCAGTACTTC
-,TRBV19,TRBJ2-7,-,CASSITTVYEQYF,TGTGCCAGTAGTATAACGACAGTATACGAGCAGTACTTC
TRBD2,TRBV27,TRBJ2-7,few,CASSYGRGGEQYF,TGTGCCAGCAGTTACGGACGGGGAGGGGAGCAGTACTTC
-,TRBV14,TRBJ1-2,-,CASSRESTGYGYTF,TGTGCCAGCAGCCGGGAGAGCACGGGCTATGGCTACACCTTC
-,TRBV7-2,TRBJ2-3,few,CASSSSDTQYF,TGTGCCAGCAGCTCGTCAGATACGCAGTATTTT
TRBD2,TRBV6-6,TRBJ2-7,few,CASSYSTSGGYEQYF,TGTGCCAGCAGTTACTCGACTAGCGGGGGATACGAGCAGTACTTC
TRBD2,TRBV27,TRBJ2-2,-,CASSLDSGTNTGELFF,TGTGCCAGCAGTTTAGACAGCGGGACGAACACCGGGGAGCTGTTTTTT
TRBD1,TRBV7-2,TRBJ1-4,-,CASSSRGLREKLFF,TGTGCCAGCAGCTCCAGGGGGCTTAGGGAAAAACTGTTTTTT
-,TRBV29-1,TRBJ2-5,-,CSVGQPQETQYF,TGCAGCGTTGGACAGCCGCAAGAGACCCAGTACTTC
-,TRBV7-6,TRBJ1-5,-,CASSLQSGINQPQHF,TGTGCCAGCAGCTTACAGTCAGGGATTAATCAGCCCCAGCATTTT
-,TRBV18,TRBJ2-2,-,CASSPLMDTGELFF,TGTGCCAGCTCACCGCTAATGGACACCGGGGAGCTGTTTTTT
TRBD2,TRBV5-6,TRBJ2-2,few,CASSSSGRAAEGELFF,TGTGCCAGCAGTTCTAGCGGGAGGGCGGCTGAAGGGGAGCTGTTTTTT